Following are 15 T cell receptor beta chains from one sample sequenced in a study of vaccination effects on CD4 cells after COVID-19. ViraFEST used viral peptide pools to expand antigen-specific CD4+ T cells before sequencing. At the end of 10 days of culture, CD4+ T cells were isolated. Participants received two doses of either the BNT162b2 or mRNA-1273 vaccine. The antigens for these receptors are not known. The protocol was immunoSEQ multiplex PCR, while the TCRdb copy is restricted to in-frame clones and leaves out a portion. The sample has roughly 43,000 clones, 65% to 80% seen once. The source was CD4+ T cells from PBMCs cultured with HCoV-OC43 spike peptides, collected after COVID-19 vaccination. Documented subset: HCoV-OC43 spike overlapping peptide pool stimulation. These receptors originate from a human donor who received a COVID-19 vaccine.

The CDR3 sequence: CASSDWGGYADTQYF. In DNA, the CDR3 is TGCGCCAGCAGTGACTGGGGGGGCTACGCAGATACGCAGTATTTT. This chain links TRBV10-2 with TRBJ2-3; perhaps TRBD2 as D (7 bases). V was pared by 3 bases and J by 4 bases, with 14 bases between. The CDR3 spans 15 residues. From germline, CDR1 is WSHSY and CDR2 SAAADI.

The gene calls are TRBV6-5 and TRBJ1-2, with 7 bases that match TRBD1. Germline V gene data show CDR1 as MNHEY and CDR2 as SVGAGI. The junction had 6 bases not matched to a gene; V was cut back by 4 bases and J by 4 bases. This CDR3 region has 14 residues. The CDR3 nucleotides read TGTGCCAGCAGTTTACGACAGGGCTTCTATGGCTACACCTTC. It is translated as CASSLRQGFYGYTF.

The chain joins TRBV12-3 or TRBV12-4 to TRBJ2-5, with a possible D match to TRBD1 (6 bases). The CDR3 has 13 amino acids. V gave up 9 bases and J gave up 5 bases, with 16 bases separating them. The CDR3 DNA reads as TGTGCCAGTACAACAGGGTCAGGGGAGACCCAGTACTTC. Its protein is CASTTGSGETQYF.

The chain combines TRBV5-5 with TRBJ2-7, with 10 nucleotides matching TRBD2. CDR1 is SGHKS, CDR2 YYEKEE, per germline (reference sequence). V lost 7 bases, J lost 1 base, and 5 bases stayed unmatched. This CDR3 is built from 14 residues. The CDR3: CASQLAGHSYEQYF. The CDR3, as DNA: TGTGCCAGCCAACTAGCGGGGCATTCCTACGAGCAGTACTTC.

The V call is TRBV11-2, the J call TRBJ2-5, with 16 bases matching TRBD2. Germline-derived CDR1 and CDR2 are SGHAT and FQNNGV. V lost 5 bases, J lost 2 bases, and 8 bases stayed unmatched. This CDR3 has 18 amino acids. The DNA for the CDR3 is TGTGCCAGCAGCCCTGGGACTAGCGGGGGGGCCGGTCAAGAGACCCAGTACTTC. Translation gives CASSPGTSGGAGQETQYF. Full variable domain (missing parts from reference TRBV11-2 and TRBJ2-5): EAGVAQSPRYKIIEKRQSVAFWCNPISGHATLYWYQQILGQGPKLLIQFQNNGVVDDSQLPKDRFSAERLKGVDSTLKIQPAKLEDSAVYLCASSPGTSGGAGQETQYFGPGTRLLVL.

This chain joins TRBV2 and TRBJ1-6; 7 positions agree with TRBD1. Trimming at V came to 8 bases and at J to 8 bases, leaving 15 bases not matched to a gene. This CDR3 is 16 amino acids long. Looked up from germline, CDR1 is SNHLY and CDR2 is FYNNEI. The CDR3 coding sequence is TGTGCCAGCTGCCAGGGGGTCACCCGATGGGATTCACCCCTCCACTTT. This gives the protein CASCQGVTRWDSPLHF.

V gene TRBV3-1 (or the pseudogene TRBV3-2) combines with J gene TRBJ2-2; 11 nucleotides match TRBD1. Trimming removed 2 bases from V and 4 bases from J; junction bases left unmatched: 12. The CDR3 runs 19 residues. Per the germline V gene, CDR1 is LGHDT and CDR2 is YNNKEL (reference sequence). The DNA of the CDR3 is TGTGCCAGCAGCCAACTGCGGACAGGGGGCCATCGGGGCACCGGGGAGCTGTTTTTT. It translates to CASSQLRTGGHRGTGELFF.

This clone was found a few times. This chain links TRBV7-9 with TRBJ1-2; 8 nucleotides align to TRBD1. V lost 3 bases, J lost 8 bases, and 8 bases stayed unmatched. The CDR3 spans 14 residues. Germline values: CDR1 SEHNR, CDR2 FQNEAQ (reference sequence). The CDR3 protein is CASSLGQAIWGYTF. The DNA of the CDR3 is TGTGCCAGCAGCTTGGGACAGGCAATTTGGGGCTACACCTTC.

The table lists this clone with a few counts. V gene TRBV4-2 combines with J gene TRBJ2-7, with TRBD2 matching over 10 bases. CDR1 and CDR2 from the germline V gene are LGHNA and YNFKEQ. The trim removed 1 base at V and 7 bases at J, leaving 10 bases unmatched. This CDR3 comprises 16 residues. The CDR3 protein is CASSQVNSGGAREQYF. CDR3 bases: TGTGCCAGCAGCCAAGTTAACAGCGGGGGGGCAAGGGAGCAGTACTTC.

In this sample, this clone turned up a few times. The V gene is TRBV30, the J gene TRBJ1-2, with D perhaps matching TRBD1 (6 bases). CDR3 size: 14 residues. CDR1 is GTSNPN and CDR2 is SVGIG in the germline V gene (reference sequence). Trimming pared 3 bases from V and 5 bases from J, leaving 16 bases between. As DNA, the CDR3 is TGTGCCTGGAGAGTCCGTGAAGGGGGGTATGGCTACACCTTC. This codes for CAWRVREGGYGYTF.

In its sample, this clone was seen once. The gene calls are TRBV2 and TRBJ1-5; D is perhaps TRBD1 (5 bases). The CDR3 contains 16 residues. V lost 5 bases and J lost 3, with 17 bases in between. Germline CDR1 SNHLY, CDR2 FYNNEI. The CDR3 DNA reads as TGTGCCAGCAGTCAGGGCTCCGGCAGTATCAATCAGCCCCAGCATTTT. It translates to CASSQGSGSINQPQHF.

This chain links TRBV30 with TRBJ1-1; no reliable D call. The V end was cut by 1 base, the J end by 0 bases, with 6 bases between. This CDR3 contains 13 residues. Germline-derived CDR1 and CDR2 are GTSNPN and SVGIG (reference sequence). CDR3 amino acids: CAWSETVNTEAFF. The CDR3 DNA reads as TGTGCCTGGAGTGAAACAGTGAACACTGAAGCTTTCTTT.

This chain joins TRBV2 and TRBJ1-6; a weak D match, TRBD1 (6 bases). CDR1 is SNHLY, CDR2 FYNNEI, per germline. The ends were cut back, 3 bases at V and 4 bases at J, with 16 bases in the middle. The CDR3 is made up of 17 amino acids. The CDR3 bases are TGTGCCAGCAGTGATGGACAGAAACTGGGGTATAATTCACCCCTCCACTTT. Protein sequence: CASSDGQKLGYNSPLHF.

This clone was detected once. The chain couples TRBV28 to TRBJ2-7; no definite D call. V lost 7 bases, J lost 0 bases, and 7 bases lay in between. The CDR3 runs to 12 residues. Germline V gene data show CDR1 as MDHEN and CDR2 as SYDVKM. In nucleotides, the CDR3 is TGTGCCAGCACAGGAAGCTCCTACGAGCAGTACTTC. Translation gives CASTGSSYEQYF.

The chain couples TRBV13 to TRBJ2-7, with TRBD2 matching over 10 bases. After removal of 5 bases from V and 0 bases from J, the junction contained 1 base not matched to a gene. CDR3 length equals 14 residues. Germline V gene data show CDR1 as PRHDT and CDR2 as FYEKMQ (reference sequence). The CDR3 sequence is CASSASGSSYEQYF. CDR3 DNA sequence: TGTGCCAGCAGCGCTAGCGGGAGCTCCTACGAGCAGTACTTC.